This T cell receptor (beta chain) was identified during a study of response to subunit inactivated influenza vaccine. The study, taken as a whole, reports: Authors suggested few new T cells are recruited by each seasonal influenza vaccination.

Worth noting for this clonotype: The antigen remains undetermined.

V lost 0 bases to trimming and J lost 7 bases, with 10 bases between them. The V gene's germline CDR1 is SGHDT and CDR2 YYEEEE. The CDR3 extends over 13 amino acids. MiXCR, run by TCRdb on the RT-PCR reads, gives a single entry per CDR3 protein. The data show some 500,000 distinct CDR3 sequences, with 13% seen just once and around 13% held by the top ten. The TCR was taken from a man aged 45 to 65 who received an inactivated influenza vaccine. The chain employs TRBV5-6 and TRBJ2-5; no definite D call. This specimen consisted of PBMCs from blood, obtained 40 to 50 days after vaccination. The CDR3 protein is CASSLGDPRTQYF. DNA of the CDR3: TGTGCCAGCAGCTTGGGCGACCCGAGGACCCAGTACTTC.